These 3 T cell receptor beta chains were sequenced from one sample in a study of persistence of HIV-infected CD4 T cells. The libraries were made with immunoSEQ version 4 in survey mode. Sequencing was performed with immunoSEQ multiplex PCR; in TCRdb, only in-frame clones are kept and a portion is missing. The repertoire has some 58,000 clones, about four fifths of them found once; the top ten carry under 2%. These receptors have no known antigen. An overlapping HIV-1 Gag peptide pool stimulated these cells at 0.85 to 1 ug/peptide/mL. Sorted nonresponding memory CD4+ T cells were CD40L-negative, CD69-negative, CD45RO-high. The sequencing here drew on CD4+ T cells sorted from PBMCs after roughly 19-hour stimulation, taken from a patient who received antiretroviral therapy. The receptor set was obtained from an adult man with HIV who was CMV-seropositive.

About this clone itself: Just one base apart from a much larger clone, this may be a read error. The chain is built from TRBV5-4 and TRBJ1-3; maybe TRBD1 (5 bases). V was trimmed by 3 bases and J by 2 bases, leaving 6 bases between them. CDR3 length equals 13 residues. CDR1 and CDR2 (germline): SGHNT, YYREEE (reference sequence). The CDR3 DNA is TGTGCCAGCAGCTGGGACGCTGGAAACACCATATATTTT. Its protein product is CASSWDAGNTIYF.

The chain links TRBV19 to TRBJ1-2; TRBD1 agrees at 10 bases. The CDR3 contains 14 residues. Germline CDR1 and CDR2: LNHDA and SQIVND (reference sequence). The V gene end was trimmed by 3 bases and the J gene end by 2 bases; junction bases not matched to a gene: 0. CDR3 sequence reads: CASSMGQGNYGYTF. The CDR3 coding sequence is TGTGCCAGTAGTATGGGACAGGGGAACTATGGCTACACCTTC.

The chain couples TRBV5-1 to TRBJ1-1, with unresolved D. V shed 2 bases and J shed 1 base, with 9 bases lying between them. This CDR3 spans 14 amino acids. Germline CDR1 reads SGHRS; CDR2 reads YFSETQ. The CDR3 region has the DNA TGCGCCAGCAGCTTCTCGGCAGCGAACACTGAAGCTTTCTTT. Its translation is CASSFSAANTEAFF. The full variable domain, with the rest looked up from reference TRBV5-1 and TRBJ1-1, is KAGVTQTPRYLIKTRGQQVTLSCSPISGHRSVSWYQQTPGQGLQFLFEYFSETQRNKGNFPGRFSGRQFSNSRSEMNVSTLELGDSALYLCASSFSAANTEAFFGQGTRLTVV.